This TCR beta chain originates from a study of beta chain features in type 1 diabetes. This CDR3 spans 13 amino acids. The germline gives CDR1 SGHAT, CDR2 FQNNGV. V gave up 5 bases and J gave up 6 bases, with 10 bases separating them. Of the isolated RNA, all was reverse transcribed, and so the sequenced material was expressed TCRB transcripts. Sequenced by immunoSEQ multiplex PCR; TCRdb stores in-frame clones only, minus some. The sample records a few hundred thousand clones, roughly 12% being singletons. The TCR comes from a man aged 18 to 29 in good health. Source material: naive CD4+ T cells from blood. V gene TRBV11-2 combines with J gene TRBJ2-2; tentative D call: TRBD2 (6 bases). Here the CDR3 DNA reads TGTGCCAGCAGCCAATGGAGGGCCGGGGAGCTGTTTTTT. This translates into CASSQWRAGELFF.